This T cell receptor (beta chain) was sequenced in a study of blood T cell repertoires in COVID-19. Authors' methods: Reference gene primers were amplified, and this amplification served to estimate nucleated cell counts. Generated by immunoSEQ multiplex PCR, the TCRdb table keeps only in-frame clones and is missing some. V, J and clone size are those of that table, while D and trimming were read from the DNA. The sample includes roughly 180,000 clones, roughly 76% of them seen just once. This CDR3 region has 14 residues. Germline assignment: CDR1 SGHAT and CDR2 FQNNGV. Trimming cost V 4 bases and J 0 bases; bases outside gene matches: 0.

The origin of this receptor is a woman aged 40 to 50 with COVID-19, enrolled during active disease. The specimen was peripheral blood. The chain is built from TRBV11-2 and TRBJ1-5; TRBD1 aligns across 7 bases. The CDR3 sequence is CASSSGGSNQPQHF. CDR3 sequence (DNA): TGTGCCAGCAGCTCAGGGGGTAGCAATCAGCCCCAGCATTTT.